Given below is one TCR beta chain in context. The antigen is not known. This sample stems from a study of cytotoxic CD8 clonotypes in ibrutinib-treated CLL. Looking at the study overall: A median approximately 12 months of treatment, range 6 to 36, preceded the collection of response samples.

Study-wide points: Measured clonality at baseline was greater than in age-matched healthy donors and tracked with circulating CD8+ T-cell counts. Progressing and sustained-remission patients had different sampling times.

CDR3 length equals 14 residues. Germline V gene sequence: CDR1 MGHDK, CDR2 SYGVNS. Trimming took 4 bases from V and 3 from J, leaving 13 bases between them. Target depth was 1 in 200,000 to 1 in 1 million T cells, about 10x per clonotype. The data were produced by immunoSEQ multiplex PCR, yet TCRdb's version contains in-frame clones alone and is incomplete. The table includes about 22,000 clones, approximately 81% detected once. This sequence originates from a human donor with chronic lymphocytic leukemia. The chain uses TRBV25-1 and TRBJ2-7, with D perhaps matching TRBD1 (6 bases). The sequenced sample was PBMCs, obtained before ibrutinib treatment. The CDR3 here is CASSASQGFYEQYF. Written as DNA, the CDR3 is TGTGCCAGCAGTGCATCACAGGGTTTCTACGAGCAGTACTTC.